The sequence of this T cell receptor beta chain was determined in a study of T cells after yellow fever vaccination (dated by TCRdb to between 2018 and 2021). At the level of the whole study: Libraries from fractions with low cell numbers were prepared with the SMART-Seq v4 Ultra Low Input RNA kit. Bulk TCR alpha and beta repertoires were sequenced longitudinally to track T-cell clones before and after primary and booster YFV17D yellow fever vaccination. Two healthy male donors made up the cohort, one aged 18 to 30 years and the other aged 30 to 39 years. Blood was drawn at multiple timepoints before and after primary and secondary immunization, with bulk PBMC replicates and cell subsets isolated.

The treatment or condition label on this specimen signifies: live attenuated yellow fever vaccine strain. At each blood-draw timepoint, two biological replicates of bulk PBMCs were collected. A standard Ficoll-Paque protocol was used to isolate PBMCs from peripheral blood. TriZol was used to extract RNA from bulk PBMCs, CD4 and CD8 fractions, and dextramer-positive and dextramer-negative fractions. V sheds 3 bases and J sheds 0 bases, leaving 13 bases between their ends. The CDR3 numbers 17 residues from cysteine through phenylalanine. The DNA shown is the 51-base CDR3, in frame from base 1. The germline V gene supplies CDR1 SGHDT and CDR2 YYEEEE. Study-level results and caveats: A small fraction of clonotypes showed up in both the CD4 and CD8 compartments, probably as a result of convergent recombination. Computational filtering was required because FACS-sorted repertoires could contain abundant contaminating clonotypes from the bulk population. Most clones expanded after primary vaccination were re-detected after the booster (about 95% of CD4 and around 88% of CD8), suggesting broad memory maintenance. The secondary T-cell response was found to be weaker but faster than the primary response, with a peak reached on day 5 rather than on day 15. Because the study included only two donors, the extent to which the findings can be generalized is limited.

TCR cDNA was synthesized by 5'RACE template switching, which introduced a universal primer site and unique molecular identifiers. Priming for cDNA synthesis came from both the TCR alpha and TCR beta constant segments. Library amplification involved two PCR steps, and the second step added sample barcodes and sequencing adapters. Libraries were sequenced on Illumina HiSeq 2500 (2x100 bp) or NovaSeq (2x150 bp). The study's processing was this. MIGEC handled demultiplexing of reads and collapsing into UMI consensus sequences, while MiXCR performed V(D)J alignment. Clonotypes responding to the vaccine were identified with edgeR on replicate PBMC samples, with the criteria of FDR below 0.01 and a log2 fold change above 5 up to day 15. Each bulk clonotype was labeled CD4 or CD8 based on which sequenced repertoire, CD4 or CD8, contained the clonotype at higher abundance. Through fastp at Q25 and MiXCR, TCRdb rebuilt clones from the public reads, retaining in-frame beta chains. Rows with a matching CDR3 protein are joined into one entry that keeps the most common DNA and genes. The V and J calls and clone size come from TCRdb's table, not from the authors' own analysis. This sample is represented by hundreds of thousands of distinct CDR3 sequences; about a fifth of them were singletons. The top ten hold 16% of the sample.

This clonotype has more than one count but fewer than ten. The antigen it recognizes is unknown. Within one base of it there is no much larger clone, and no base qualities were kept. The chain couples TRBV5-6 to TRBJ2-6, and possibly TRBD1, on 6 matching bases. The sequences come from PBMCs, collected roughly 20 days after the first yellow fever vaccination. The sequence came from a man aged 18-30 years who received the YFV17D yellow fever vaccine. The sequenced DNA is TGTGCCAGCAGCTATACTAAGGACAGCTCTGGGGCCAACGTCCTGACTTTC. This translates into CASSYTKDSSGANVLTF.